The clone carrying this T cell receptor (beta chain) was detected a few times. The data were taken from a study of blood T cell repertoires in COVID-19. For the study at large: The United States, Italy and Spain supplied acute and convalescent COVID-19 samples. Nucleic acid was either cDNA or gDNA, and it came from T cells, B-cell-depleted T cells, or PBMCs.

Method: immunoSEQ multiplex PCR; TCRdb's copy keeps in-frame clones and lacks some. The repertoire has around 270,000 clones, less than 90% of them found once; the top ten carry 3.5% to 4.5%. The sequence was obtained from a man aged 60-69 years who had recovered from COVID-19. Sequencing was done on a sample of peripheral blood.

The CDR3 DNA reads as TGTGCCAGCAGCGCCACAGGGGGGGCTAGCAATCAGCCCCAGCATTTT. Its translation: CASSATGGASNQPQHF. The chain links TRBV5-6 to TRBJ1-5, with TRBD1 identical over 8 bases. Germline V gives CDR1 SGHDT, CDR2 YYEEEE. V lost 4 bases to trimming and J lost 0 bases; unmatched junction nucleotides: 6. This CDR3 is built from 16 residues.